The rows below give T cell receptor beta chains drawn from one sample of a study of blood T cell repertoires in COVID-19. Profiled with immunoSEQ multiplex PCR; TCRdb holds only in-frame clones, not every one. Of about 260,000 clones in the sample, about four fifths were seen once. Sequences were obtained from peripheral blood. The receptor set was obtained from a woman aged 45-60 years who had recovered from COVID-19. The CDR3 runs from the conserved cysteine through the conserved F or W. A D gene is named only where the DNA matches it firmly. Size tells how often a clone was seen (once, few, many) or the class of an expanded clone, and some rows leave it out.

v_gene	abundance	j_gene	d_gene	CDR3nt	CDR3aa
TRBV27	NA	TRBJ1-4	NA	TGTGCCAGCAGTGCAGGCTACAGGAATACTAATGAAAAACTGTTTTTT	CASSAGYRNTNEKLFF
TRBV24-1	NA	TRBJ2-7	TRBD2	TGTGCCACCAGTGGTAAATCTGGGACTAGCGGGAGCGGGGAGCAGTACTTC	CATSGKSGTSGSGEQYF
TRBV7-2	once	TRBJ1-1	TRBD1	TGTGCCAGCAGCCTGGGGACAGCAAACACTGAAGCTTTCTTT	CASSLGTANTEAFF
TRBV4-3	NA	TRBJ1-1	NA	TGCGCCAGCAGCCAAGAACTTGGGCCCTTCACTGAAGCTTTCTTT	CASSQELGPFTEAFF
TRBV9	NA	TRBJ1-6	TRBD1	TGTGCCAGCAGCGAAACAGGGGGAGGGTCACCCCTCCACTTT	CASSETGGGSPLHF
TRBV6-6	NA	TRBJ2-6	NA	TGTGCCAGCAGTCCACCCGGGCTGGGGCCCGTCCTGACTTTC	CASSPPGLGPVLTF
TRBV4-3	NA	TRBJ1-1	TRBD1	TGCGCCAGCAGTCCCGAGGGGGCGTTGGGCGCTGAAGCTTTCTTT	CASSPEGALGAEAFF
TRBV9	NA	TRBJ1-3	NA	TGTGCCAGCAGCCCCCCCGGGGCGGGAGGAAACACCATATATTTT	CASSPPGAGGNTIYF
TRBV6-2/TRBV6-3	NA	TRBJ2-4	TRBD2	TGTGCCAGCAGTAATAGCGGGGGGGTCGAAAACATTCAGTACTTC	CASSNSGGVENIQYF
TRBV19	NA	TRBJ2-2	TRBD1	TGTGCCAGTAGTTTTCCCGGGACAGCTTACACCGGGGAGCTGTTTTTT	CASSFPGTAYTGELFF
TRBV30	NA	TRBJ1-1	NA	TGTGCCTGGAGTTCCGGACAGATCATGAACACTGAAGCTTTCTTT	CAWSSGQIMNTEAFF
TRBV11-1	NA	TRBJ2-5	NA	TGTGCCAGCAGCTTTGCGAAGCAAGAGACCCAGTACTTC	CASSFAKQETQYF
TRBV2	NA	TRBJ1-1	NA	TGTGCCAGCAGTTCCCAGGGTGTCACTGAAGCTTTCTTT	CASSSQGVTEAFF
TRBV11-2	NA	TRBJ2-7	NA	TGTGCCAGCAGCTTAGGGGCGGGCGGCTACGAGCAGTACTTC	CASSLGAGGYEQYF
TRBV1	NA	TRBJ2-3	NA	TGCACCAGCAGCCACTCTGGCGGGACCATATTCGACCTGGGTACAGATACGCAGTATTTT	CTSSHSGGTIFDLGTDTQYF
TRBV18	NA	TRBJ1-1	TRBD1	TGTGCCAGCTCACCACCTACAGGGGTTACTGAAGCTTTCTTT	CASSPPTGVTEAFF
TRBV7-6	NA	TRBJ2-2	NA	TGTGCCAGCAGCCCCTCGGAGACCGGGGAGCTGTTTTTT	CASSPSETGELFF
TRBV28	NA	TRBJ1-3	NA	TGTGCAACTCGAACAGGCTCATTTCGAAACACCATATATTTT	CATRTGSFRNTIYF
TRBV4-3	few	TRBJ2-7	NA	TGCGCCAGCAGCCAAGACGGTGGTGGGTCGCCAGGAGGGTACGAGCAGTACTTC	CASSQDGGGSPGGYEQYF